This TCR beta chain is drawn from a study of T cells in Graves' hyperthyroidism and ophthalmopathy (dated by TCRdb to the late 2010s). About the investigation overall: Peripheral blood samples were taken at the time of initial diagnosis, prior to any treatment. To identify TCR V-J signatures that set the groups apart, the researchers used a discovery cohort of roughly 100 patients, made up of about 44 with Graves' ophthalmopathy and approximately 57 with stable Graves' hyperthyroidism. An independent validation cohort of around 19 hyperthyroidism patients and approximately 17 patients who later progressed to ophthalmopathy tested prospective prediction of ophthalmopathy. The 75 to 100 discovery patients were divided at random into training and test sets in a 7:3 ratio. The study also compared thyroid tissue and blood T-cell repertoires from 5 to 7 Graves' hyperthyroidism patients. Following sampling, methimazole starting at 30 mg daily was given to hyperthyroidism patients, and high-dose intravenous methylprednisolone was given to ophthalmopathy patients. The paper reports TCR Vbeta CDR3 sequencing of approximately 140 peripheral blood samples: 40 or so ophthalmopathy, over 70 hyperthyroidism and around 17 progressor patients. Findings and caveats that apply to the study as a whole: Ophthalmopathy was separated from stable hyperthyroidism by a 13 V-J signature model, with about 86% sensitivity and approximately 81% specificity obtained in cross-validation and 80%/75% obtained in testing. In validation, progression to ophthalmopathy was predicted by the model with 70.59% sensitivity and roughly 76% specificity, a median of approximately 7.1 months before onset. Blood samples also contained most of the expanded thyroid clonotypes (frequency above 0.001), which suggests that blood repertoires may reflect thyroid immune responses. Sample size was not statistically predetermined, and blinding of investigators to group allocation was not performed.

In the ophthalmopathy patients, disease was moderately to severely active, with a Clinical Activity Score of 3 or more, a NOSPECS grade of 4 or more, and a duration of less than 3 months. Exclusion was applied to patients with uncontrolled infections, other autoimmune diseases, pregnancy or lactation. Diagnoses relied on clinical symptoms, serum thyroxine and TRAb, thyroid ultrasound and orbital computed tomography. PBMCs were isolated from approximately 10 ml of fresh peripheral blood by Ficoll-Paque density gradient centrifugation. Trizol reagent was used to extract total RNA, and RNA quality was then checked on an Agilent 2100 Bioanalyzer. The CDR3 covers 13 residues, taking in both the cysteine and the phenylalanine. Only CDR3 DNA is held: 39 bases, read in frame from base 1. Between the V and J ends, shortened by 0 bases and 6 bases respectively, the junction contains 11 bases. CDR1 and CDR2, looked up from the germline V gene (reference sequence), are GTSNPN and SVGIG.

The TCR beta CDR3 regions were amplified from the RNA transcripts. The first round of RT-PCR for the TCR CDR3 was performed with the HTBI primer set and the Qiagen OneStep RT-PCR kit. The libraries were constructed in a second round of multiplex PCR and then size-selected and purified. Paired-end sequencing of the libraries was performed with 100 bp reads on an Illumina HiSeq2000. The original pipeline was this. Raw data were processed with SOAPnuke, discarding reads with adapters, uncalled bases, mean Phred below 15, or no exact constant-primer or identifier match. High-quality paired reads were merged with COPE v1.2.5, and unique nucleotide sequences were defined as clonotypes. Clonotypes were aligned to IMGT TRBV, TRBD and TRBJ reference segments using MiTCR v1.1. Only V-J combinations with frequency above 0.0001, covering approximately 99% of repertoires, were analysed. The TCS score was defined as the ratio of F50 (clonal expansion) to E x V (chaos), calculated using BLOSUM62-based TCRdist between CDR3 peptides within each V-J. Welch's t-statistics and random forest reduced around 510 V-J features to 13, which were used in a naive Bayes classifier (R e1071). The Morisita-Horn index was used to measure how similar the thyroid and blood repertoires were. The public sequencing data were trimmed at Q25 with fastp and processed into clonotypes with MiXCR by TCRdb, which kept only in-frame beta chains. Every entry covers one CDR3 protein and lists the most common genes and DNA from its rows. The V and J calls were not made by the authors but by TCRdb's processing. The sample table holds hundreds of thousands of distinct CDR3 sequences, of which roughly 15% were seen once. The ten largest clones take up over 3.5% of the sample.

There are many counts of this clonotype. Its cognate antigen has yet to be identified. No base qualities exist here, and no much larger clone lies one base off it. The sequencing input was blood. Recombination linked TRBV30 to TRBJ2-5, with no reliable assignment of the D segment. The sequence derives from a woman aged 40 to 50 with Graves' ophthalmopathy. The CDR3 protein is CAWSVGDLKTQYF. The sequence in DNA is TGTGCCTGGAGTGTTGGCGACCTGAAGACCCAGTACTTC.